These T cell receptor beta chains were read from a single sample in a study of CD8 T cells in Susac syndrome. TCRdb reprocessed the immunoSEQ multiplex PCR reads with MiXCR, giving one entry per CDR3 protein. In the table there are about 190,000 distinct CDR3 sequences, around 90% of which are singletons. The sequencing sample was made of CD4+ T cells from PBMCs. Receptors were obtained from a human donor with Susac syndrome. CDR3s include the opening cysteine and the closing phenylalanine or tryptophan. The order of the fields is clone size, V gene, J gene, D gene, CDR3 protein, CDR3 DNA. A D gene is named only where the DNA matches it firmly. Expanded clones get a size class; other rows say once, few or many, or leave the size out.

abundance: .; v_gene: TRBV12-3/TRBV12-4; j_gene: TRBJ2-7; d_gene: .; CDR3aa: CASSPSGTQAREQYF; CDR3nt: TGTGCCAGCAGTCCCTCCGGGACCCAAGCGCGGGAGCAGTACTTC
abundance: .; v_gene: TRBV28; j_gene: TRBJ1-1; d_gene: TRBD1; CDR3aa: CASRGQGDAEAFF; CDR3nt: TGTGCCAGCCGCGGACAGGGGGACGCTGAAGCTTTCTTT
abundance: .; v_gene: TRBV20-1; j_gene: TRBJ1-2; d_gene: .; CDR3aa: CSAKPGANYGYTF; CDR3nt: TGCAGTGCAAAGCCGGGAGCTAACTATGGCTACACCTTC
abundance: .; v_gene: TRBV5-6; j_gene: TRBJ2-7; d_gene: .; CDR3aa: CASISQGDEQYF; CDR3nt: TGTGCCAGCATCTCACAGGGTGATGAGCAGTACTTC
abundance: .; v_gene: TRBV10-3; j_gene: TRBJ2-7; d_gene: TRBD1; CDR3aa: CAISSPGTGDYEQYF; CDR3nt: TGTGCCATCAGTTCTCCCGGGACAGGGGATTACGAGCAGTACTTC
abundance: .; v_gene: TRBV7-3; j_gene: TRBJ2-2; d_gene: TRBD1; CDR3aa: CASSLRQGGGTGELFF; CDR3nt: TGTGCCAGCAGCTTAAGGCAAGGGGGCGGCACCGGGGAGCTGTTTTTT
abundance: .; v_gene: TRBV5-1; j_gene: TRBJ2-7; d_gene: .; CDR3aa: CASSSRPDSSRGEQYF; CDR3nt: TGCGCCAGCAGCTCGCGCCCGGACAGTTCAAGGGGCGAGCAGTACTTC
abundance: once; v_gene: TRBV20-1; j_gene: TRBJ2-7; d_gene: .; CDR3aa: CSARDLAAEFYEQYF; CDR3nt: TGCAGTGCTAGAGATCTGGCAGCAGAGTTCTACGAGCAGTACTTC
abundance: .; v_gene: TRBV27; j_gene: TRBJ2-7; d_gene: .; CDR3aa: CASSRGRDGTYEQYF; CDR3nt: TGTGCCAGCAGTAGGGGTCGAGACGGGACCTACGAGCAGTACTTC
abundance: .; v_gene: TRBV10-3; j_gene: TRBJ2-7; d_gene: TRBD1; CDR3aa: CAISEDRVSYEQYF; CDR3nt: TGTGCCATCAGCGAGGACAGGGTGTCCTACGAGCAGTACTTC
abundance: .; v_gene: TRBV30; j_gene: TRBJ1-3; d_gene: .; CDR3aa: CAWSVLSSGNTIYF; CDR3nt: TGTGCCTGGAGTGTACTGAGCTCTGGAAACACCATATATTTT
abundance: .; v_gene: TRBV6-5; j_gene: TRBJ2-1; d_gene: .; CDR3aa: CASSYDGLNEQFF; CDR3nt: TGTGCCAGCAGTTACGACGGTCTCAATGAGCAGTTCTTC